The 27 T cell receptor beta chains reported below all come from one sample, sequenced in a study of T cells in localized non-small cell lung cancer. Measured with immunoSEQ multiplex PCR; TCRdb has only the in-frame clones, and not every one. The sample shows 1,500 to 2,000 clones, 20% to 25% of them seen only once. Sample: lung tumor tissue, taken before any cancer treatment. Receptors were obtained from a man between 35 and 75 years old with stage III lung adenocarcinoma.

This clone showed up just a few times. The CDR3: CSAPKGQGSYNEQFF. The CDR3 region has the DNA TGCAGCGCTCCAAAAGGTCAGGGGTCCTACAATGAGCAGTTCTTC. The gene calls are TRBV29-1 and TRBJ2-1, with a possible D match to TRBD1 (6 bases). The CDR3 is 15 residues long. Germline V gene lookup returns CDR1 SQVTM and CDR2 ANQGSEA. V was trimmed by 7 bases and J by 1 base, leaving 17 bases between them.

The CDR3 bases are TGTGCCAGCTCACCACCGGACGGGGGCGTAAACACTGAAGCTTTCTTT. Protein: CASSPPDGGVNTEAFF. The chain employs TRBV18 and TRBJ1-1; tentative D call: TRBD1 (6 bases). CDR1 and CDR2 (germline): KGHSH, LQKENI. The CDR3 has 16 amino acids. The V and J ends lost 0 bases and 2 bases respectively, with 13 bases between them. The complete variable domain, with remaining parts taken from reference TRBV18 and TRBJ1-1, reads NAGVMQNPRHLVRRRGQEARLRCSPMKGHSHVYWYRQLPEEGLKFMVYLQKENIIDESGMPKERFSAEFPKEGPSILRIQQVVRGDSAAYFCASSPPDGGVNTEAFFGQGTRLTVV.

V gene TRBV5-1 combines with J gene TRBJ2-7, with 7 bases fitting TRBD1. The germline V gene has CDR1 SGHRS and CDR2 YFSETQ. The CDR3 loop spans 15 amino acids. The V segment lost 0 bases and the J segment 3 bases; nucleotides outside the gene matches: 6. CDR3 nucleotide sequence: TGCGCCAGCAGCTTGGACGGGACAGAATACTACGAGCAGTACTTC. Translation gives CASSLDGTEYYEQYF.

Here the CDR3 reads CASSLKGPRVDETQYF. The CDR3 DNA reads TGTGCCAGCAGCTTGAAGGGCCCTAGGGTTGACGAGACCCAGTACTTC. The V and J genes are TRBV11-3 and TRBJ2-5, with D unclear. The CDR3 spans 16 residues. Trimming cost V 3 bases and J 5 bases, with 19 bases left between them. Germline V gives CDR1 SGHNT, CDR2 YENEEA.

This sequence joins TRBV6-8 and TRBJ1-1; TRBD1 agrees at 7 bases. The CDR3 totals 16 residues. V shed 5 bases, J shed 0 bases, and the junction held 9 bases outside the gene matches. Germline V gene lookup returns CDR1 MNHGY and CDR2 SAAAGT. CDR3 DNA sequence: TGTGCCAGCAGTGTCCGACAGGGAGACCTGAACACTGAAGCTTTCTTT. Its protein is CASSVRQGDLNTEAFF.

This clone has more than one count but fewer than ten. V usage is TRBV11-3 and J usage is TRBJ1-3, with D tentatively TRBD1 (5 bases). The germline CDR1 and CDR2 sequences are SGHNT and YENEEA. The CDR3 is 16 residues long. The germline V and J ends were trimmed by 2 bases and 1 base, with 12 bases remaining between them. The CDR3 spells CASSLQFRVSGNTIYF. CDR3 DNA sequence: TGTGCCAGCAGCTTACAGTTCAGGGTATCTGGAAACACCATATATTTT.

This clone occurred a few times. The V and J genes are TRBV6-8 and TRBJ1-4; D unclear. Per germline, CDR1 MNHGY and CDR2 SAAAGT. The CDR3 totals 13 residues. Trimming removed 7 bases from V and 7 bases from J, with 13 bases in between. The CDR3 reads CASNGIWREKLFF. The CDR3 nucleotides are TGTGCCAGCAACGGCATATGGCGTGAAAAACTGTTTTTT.

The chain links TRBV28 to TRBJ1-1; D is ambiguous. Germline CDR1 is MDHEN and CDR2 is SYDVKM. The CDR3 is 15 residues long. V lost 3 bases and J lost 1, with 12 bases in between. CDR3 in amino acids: CASSFRVTRNTEAFF. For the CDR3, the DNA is TGTGCCAGCAGTTTCCGGGTCACCCGGAACACTGAAGCTTTCTTT.

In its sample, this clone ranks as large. The CDR3 nucleotides are TGCAGCGCACCAGGAGGGGCCCCTTCTTACAATGAGCAGTTCTTC. Protein: CSAPGGAPSYNEQFF. The chain combines TRBV29-1 with TRBJ2-1; TRBD2 is a possible D gene (6 bases). Per germline, CDR1 SQVTM and CDR2 ANQGSEA. V dropped 7 bases and J dropped 4 bases, with 20 bases sitting between them. This CDR3 comprises 15 residues.

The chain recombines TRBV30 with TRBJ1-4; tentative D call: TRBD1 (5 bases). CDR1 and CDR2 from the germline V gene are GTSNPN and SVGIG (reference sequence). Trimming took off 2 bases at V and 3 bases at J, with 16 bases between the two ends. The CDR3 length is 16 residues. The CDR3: CAWSLNSGGANEKLFF. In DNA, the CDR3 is TGTGCCTGGAGTCTAAATTCGGGGGGTGCTAATGAAAAACTGTTTTTT.

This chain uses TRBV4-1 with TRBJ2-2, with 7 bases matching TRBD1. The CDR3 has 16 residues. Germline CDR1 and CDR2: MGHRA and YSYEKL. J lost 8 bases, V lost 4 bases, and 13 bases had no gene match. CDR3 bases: TGCGCCAGCAGCCCCGTGCTGGCCAGGGGGTCGGGGGAGCTGTTTTTT. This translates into CASSPVLARGSGELFF.

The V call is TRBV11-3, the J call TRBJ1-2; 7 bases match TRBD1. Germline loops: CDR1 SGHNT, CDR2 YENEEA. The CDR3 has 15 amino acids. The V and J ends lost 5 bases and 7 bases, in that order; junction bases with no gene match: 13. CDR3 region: CASSPSRDSSFGYTF. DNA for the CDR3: TGTGCCAGCAGCCCGAGTAGGGACAGTTCTTTTGGCTACACCTTC.

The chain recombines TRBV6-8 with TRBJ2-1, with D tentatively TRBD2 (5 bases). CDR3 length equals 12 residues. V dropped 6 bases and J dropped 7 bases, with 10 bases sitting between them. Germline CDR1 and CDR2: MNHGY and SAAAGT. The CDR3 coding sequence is TGTGCCAGCAGGGGTCGGGGTAATGAGCAGTTCTTC. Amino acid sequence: CASRGRGNEQFF.

CDR3 DNA sequence: TGCGCCAGCAGCAGCGGGACAGGGAATGAAAAACTGTTTTTT. This sequence encodes CASSSGTGNEKLFF. The V call is TRBV1, the J call TRBJ1-4; the D call TRBD1 from the table was never checked on the DNA. TRBV1 is deemed a pseudogene. The CDR3 runs 14 residues.

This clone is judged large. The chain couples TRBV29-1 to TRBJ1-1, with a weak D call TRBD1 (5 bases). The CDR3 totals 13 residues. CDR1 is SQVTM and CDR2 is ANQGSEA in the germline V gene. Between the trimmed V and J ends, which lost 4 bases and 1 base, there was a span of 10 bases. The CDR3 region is CSVAGRANTEAFF. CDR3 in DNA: TGCAGCGTTGCGGGCAGGGCGAACACTGAAGCTTTCTTT.

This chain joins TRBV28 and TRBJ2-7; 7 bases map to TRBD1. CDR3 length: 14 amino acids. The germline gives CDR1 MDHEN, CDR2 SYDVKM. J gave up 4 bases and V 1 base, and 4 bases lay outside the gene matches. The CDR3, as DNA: TGTGCCAGCAGTTTATCGCCAGGGGGATACGAGCAGTACTTC. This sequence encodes CASSLSPGGYEQYF.

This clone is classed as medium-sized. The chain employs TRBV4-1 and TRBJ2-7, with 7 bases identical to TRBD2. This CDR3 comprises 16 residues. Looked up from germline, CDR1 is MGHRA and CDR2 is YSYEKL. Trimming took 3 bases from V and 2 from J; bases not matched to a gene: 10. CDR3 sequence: CASSHPYGLDPYEQYF. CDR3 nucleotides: TGCGCCAGCAGCCACCCTTACGGACTAGATCCCTACGAGCAGTACTTC.

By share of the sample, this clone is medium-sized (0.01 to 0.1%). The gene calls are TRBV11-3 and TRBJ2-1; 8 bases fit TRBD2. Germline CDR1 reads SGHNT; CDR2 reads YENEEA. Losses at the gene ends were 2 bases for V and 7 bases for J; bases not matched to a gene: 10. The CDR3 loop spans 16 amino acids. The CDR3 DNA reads TGTGCCAGCAGCTTAAACCCCGACGGGGGGGCAAATGAGCAGTTCTTC. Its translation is CASSLNPDGGANEQFF.

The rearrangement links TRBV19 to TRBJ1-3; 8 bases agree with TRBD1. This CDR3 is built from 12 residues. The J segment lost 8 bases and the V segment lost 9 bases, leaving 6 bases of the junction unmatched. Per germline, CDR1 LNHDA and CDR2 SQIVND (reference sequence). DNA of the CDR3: TGTGCCAGCGGGACAGGTTGGGACACCATATATTTT. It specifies CASGTGWDTIYF.

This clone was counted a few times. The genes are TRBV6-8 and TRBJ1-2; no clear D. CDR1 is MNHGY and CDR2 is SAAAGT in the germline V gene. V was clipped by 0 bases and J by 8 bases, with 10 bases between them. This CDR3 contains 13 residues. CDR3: CASSYSGRRGYTF. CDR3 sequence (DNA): TGTGCCAGCAGTTACTCGGGTAGGAGAGGCTACACCTTC.

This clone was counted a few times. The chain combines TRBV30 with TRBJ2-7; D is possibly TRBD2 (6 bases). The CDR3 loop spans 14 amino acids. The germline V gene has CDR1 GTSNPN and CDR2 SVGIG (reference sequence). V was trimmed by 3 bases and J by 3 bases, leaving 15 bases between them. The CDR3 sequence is CAWRPTGGIYEQYF. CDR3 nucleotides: TGTGCCTGGAGGCCTACCGGGGGAATCTACGAGCAGTACTTC.

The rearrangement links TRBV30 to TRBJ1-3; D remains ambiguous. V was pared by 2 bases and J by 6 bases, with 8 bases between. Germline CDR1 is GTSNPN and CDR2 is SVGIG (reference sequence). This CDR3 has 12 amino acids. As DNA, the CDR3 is TGTGCCTGGAGTTATAGGGCAAACACCATATATTTT. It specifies CAWSYRANTIYF.

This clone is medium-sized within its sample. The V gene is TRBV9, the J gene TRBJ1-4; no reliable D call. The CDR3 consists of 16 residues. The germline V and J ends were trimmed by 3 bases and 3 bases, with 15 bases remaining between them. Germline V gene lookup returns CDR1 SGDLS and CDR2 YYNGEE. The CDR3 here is CASSEERINANEKLFF. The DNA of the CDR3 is TGTGCCAGCAGCGAGGAACGTATTAATGCTAATGAAAAACTGTTTTTT.

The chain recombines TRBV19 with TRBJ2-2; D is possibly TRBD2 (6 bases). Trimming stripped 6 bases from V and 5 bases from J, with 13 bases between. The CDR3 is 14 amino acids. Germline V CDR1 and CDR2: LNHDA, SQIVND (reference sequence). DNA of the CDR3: TGTGCCAGTAGCCCTCTGGGGGGTACCGGGGAGCTGTTTTTT. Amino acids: CASSPLGGTGELFF.

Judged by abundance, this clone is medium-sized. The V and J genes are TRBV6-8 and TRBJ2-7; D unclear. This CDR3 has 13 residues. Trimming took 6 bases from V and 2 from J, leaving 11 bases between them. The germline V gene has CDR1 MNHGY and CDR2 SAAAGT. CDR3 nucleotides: TGTGCCAGCAGCGCCTCGGGCCCCTACGAGCAGTACTTC. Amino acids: CASSASGPYEQYF.

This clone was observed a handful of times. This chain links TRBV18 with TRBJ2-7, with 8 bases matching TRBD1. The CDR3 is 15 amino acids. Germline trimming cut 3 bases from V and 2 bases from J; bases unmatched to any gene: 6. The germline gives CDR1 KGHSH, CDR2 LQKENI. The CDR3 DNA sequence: TGTGCCAGCTCACCTAACCGGGACAGGCCCTACGAGCAGTACTTC. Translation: CASSPNRDRPYEQYF.

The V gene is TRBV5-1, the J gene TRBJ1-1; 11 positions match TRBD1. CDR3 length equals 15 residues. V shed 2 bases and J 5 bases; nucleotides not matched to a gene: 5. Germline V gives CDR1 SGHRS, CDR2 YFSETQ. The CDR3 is CASSFGTGGGTEAFF. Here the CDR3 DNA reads TGCGCCAGCAGCTTTGGGACAGGGGGAGGAACTGAAGCTTTCTTT. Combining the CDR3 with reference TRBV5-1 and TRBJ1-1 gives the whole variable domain KAGVTQTPRYLIKTRGQQVTLSCSPISGHRSVSWYQQTPGQGLQFLFEYFSETQRNKGNFPGRFSGRQFSNSRSEMNVSTLELGDSALYLCASSFGTGGGTEAFFGQGTRLTVV.